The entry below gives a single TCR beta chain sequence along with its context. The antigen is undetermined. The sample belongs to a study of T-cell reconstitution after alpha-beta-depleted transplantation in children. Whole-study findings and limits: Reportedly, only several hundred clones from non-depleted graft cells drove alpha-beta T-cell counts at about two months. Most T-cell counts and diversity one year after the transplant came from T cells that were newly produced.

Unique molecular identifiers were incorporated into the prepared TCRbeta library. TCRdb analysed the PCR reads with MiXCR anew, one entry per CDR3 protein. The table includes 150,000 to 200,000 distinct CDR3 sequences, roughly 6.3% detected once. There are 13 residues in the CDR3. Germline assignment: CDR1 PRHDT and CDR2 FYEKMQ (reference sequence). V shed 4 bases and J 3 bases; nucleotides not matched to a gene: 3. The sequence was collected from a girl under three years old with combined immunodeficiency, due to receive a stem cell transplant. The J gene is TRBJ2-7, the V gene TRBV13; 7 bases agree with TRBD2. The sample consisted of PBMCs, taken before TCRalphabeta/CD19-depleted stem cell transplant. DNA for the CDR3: TGTGCCAGCAGCTCCGCTAGCGGCTACGAGCAGTACTTC. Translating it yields CASSSASGYEQYF.